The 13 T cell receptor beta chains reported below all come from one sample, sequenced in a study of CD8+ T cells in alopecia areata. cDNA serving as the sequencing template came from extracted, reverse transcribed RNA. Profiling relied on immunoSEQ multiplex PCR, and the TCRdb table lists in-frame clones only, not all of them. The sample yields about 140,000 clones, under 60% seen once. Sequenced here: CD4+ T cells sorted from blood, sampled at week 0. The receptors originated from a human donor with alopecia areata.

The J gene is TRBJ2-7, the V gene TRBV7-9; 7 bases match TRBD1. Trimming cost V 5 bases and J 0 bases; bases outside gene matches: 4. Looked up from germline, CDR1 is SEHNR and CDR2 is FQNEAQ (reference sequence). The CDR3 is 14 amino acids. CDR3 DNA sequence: TGTGCCAGCAGCCGACAGGGAGACTCCTACGAGCAGTACTTC. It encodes CASSRQGDSYEQYF.

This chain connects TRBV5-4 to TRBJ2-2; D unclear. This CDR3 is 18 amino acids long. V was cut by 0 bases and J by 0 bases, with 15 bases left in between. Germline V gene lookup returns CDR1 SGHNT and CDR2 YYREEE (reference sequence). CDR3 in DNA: TGTGCCAGCAGCTTGGTCCTTATCCTGGCCCCGAACACCGGGGAGCTGTTTTTT. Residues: CASSLVLILAPNTGELFF.

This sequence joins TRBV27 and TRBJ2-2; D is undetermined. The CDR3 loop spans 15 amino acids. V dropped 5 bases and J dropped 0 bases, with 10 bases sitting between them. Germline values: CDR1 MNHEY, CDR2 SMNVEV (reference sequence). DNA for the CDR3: TGTGCCAGCAGTCCCTTTTTCGCGAACACCGGGGAGCTGTTTTTT. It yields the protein CASSPFFANTGELFF.

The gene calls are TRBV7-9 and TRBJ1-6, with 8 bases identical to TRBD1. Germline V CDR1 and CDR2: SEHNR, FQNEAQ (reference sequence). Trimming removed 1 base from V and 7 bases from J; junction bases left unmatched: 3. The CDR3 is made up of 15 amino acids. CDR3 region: CASSLGTGINSPLHF. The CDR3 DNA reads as TGTGCCAGCAGCTTAGGGACAGGGATCAATTCACCCCTCCACTTT.

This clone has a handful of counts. CDR3 sequence: CASSQDRTSGGKDTQYF. The CDR3 DNA is TGTGCCAGCAGCCAAGATCGCACTAGCGGGGGGAAAGATACGCAGTATTTT. The gene calls are TRBV4-2 and TRBJ2-3; 12 nucleotides agree with TRBD2. The trim removed 0 bases at V and 5 bases at J, leaving 6 bases unmatched. The V gene's germline CDR1 is LGHNA and CDR2 YNFKEQ. The length of the CDR3 is 17 residues.

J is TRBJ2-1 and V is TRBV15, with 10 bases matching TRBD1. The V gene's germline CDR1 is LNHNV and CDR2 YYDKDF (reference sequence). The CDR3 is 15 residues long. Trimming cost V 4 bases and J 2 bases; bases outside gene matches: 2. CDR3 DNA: TGTGCCACCAGCACCGGACAGGGGGCCTACAATGAGCAGTTCTTC. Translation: CATSTGQGAYNEQFF.

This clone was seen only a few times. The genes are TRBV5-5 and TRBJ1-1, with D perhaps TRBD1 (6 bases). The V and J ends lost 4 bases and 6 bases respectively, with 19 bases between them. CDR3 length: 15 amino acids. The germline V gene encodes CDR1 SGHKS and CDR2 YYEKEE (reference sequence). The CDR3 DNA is TGTGCCAGCAGCAACTGGGGGGCCGGGATGCCTGAAGCTTTCTTT. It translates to CASSNWGAGMPEAFF.

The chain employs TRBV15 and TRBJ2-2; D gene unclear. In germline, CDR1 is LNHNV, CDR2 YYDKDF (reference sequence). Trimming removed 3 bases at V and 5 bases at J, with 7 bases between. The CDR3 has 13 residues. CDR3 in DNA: TGTGCCACCAGCAGCTACGGGACCGGGGAGCTGTTTTTT. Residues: CATSSYGTGELFF.

DNA of the CDR3: TGCGCCAGCAGGCAGCAGGACAGGGGCGAGCAGTACTTC. It yields the protein CASRQQDRGEQYF. The V call is TRBV5-1, the J call TRBJ2-7, with 9 bases aligning to TRBD1. Germline V gives CDR1 SGHRS, CDR2 YFSETQ. With V trimmed by 5 bases and J by 6 bases, 6 bases remained unmatched. The CDR3 is 13 residues long.

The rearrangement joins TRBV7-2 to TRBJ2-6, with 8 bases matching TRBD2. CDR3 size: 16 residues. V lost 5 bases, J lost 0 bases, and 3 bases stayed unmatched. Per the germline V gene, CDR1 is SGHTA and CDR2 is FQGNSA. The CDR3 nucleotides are TGTGCCAGCAGCCCCGGGGGGGACTCTGGGGCCAACGTCCTGACTTTC. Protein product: CASSPGGDSGANVLTF.

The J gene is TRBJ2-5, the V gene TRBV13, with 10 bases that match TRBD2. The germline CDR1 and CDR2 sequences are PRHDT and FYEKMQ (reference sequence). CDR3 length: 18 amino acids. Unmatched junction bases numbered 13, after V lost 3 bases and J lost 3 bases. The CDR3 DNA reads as TGTGCCAGCAGCTTTCAAGCGGGGGGGCCGATAACGGAAGAGACCCAGTACTTC. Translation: CASSFQAGGPITEETQYF.

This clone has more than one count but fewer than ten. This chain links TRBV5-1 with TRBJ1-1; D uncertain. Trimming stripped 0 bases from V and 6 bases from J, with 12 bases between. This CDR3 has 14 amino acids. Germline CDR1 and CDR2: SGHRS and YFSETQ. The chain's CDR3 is CASSLEAGSAEAFF. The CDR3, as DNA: TGCGCCAGCAGCTTGGAAGCGGGGTCCGCTGAAGCTTTCTTT.

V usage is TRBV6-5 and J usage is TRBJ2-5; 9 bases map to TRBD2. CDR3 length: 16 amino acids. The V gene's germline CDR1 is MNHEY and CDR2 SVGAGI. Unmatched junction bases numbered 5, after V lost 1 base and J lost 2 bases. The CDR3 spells CASSYWVAGDQETQYF. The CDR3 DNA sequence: TGTGCCAGCAGTTACTGGGTAGCGGGGGATCAAGAGACCCAGTACTTC.